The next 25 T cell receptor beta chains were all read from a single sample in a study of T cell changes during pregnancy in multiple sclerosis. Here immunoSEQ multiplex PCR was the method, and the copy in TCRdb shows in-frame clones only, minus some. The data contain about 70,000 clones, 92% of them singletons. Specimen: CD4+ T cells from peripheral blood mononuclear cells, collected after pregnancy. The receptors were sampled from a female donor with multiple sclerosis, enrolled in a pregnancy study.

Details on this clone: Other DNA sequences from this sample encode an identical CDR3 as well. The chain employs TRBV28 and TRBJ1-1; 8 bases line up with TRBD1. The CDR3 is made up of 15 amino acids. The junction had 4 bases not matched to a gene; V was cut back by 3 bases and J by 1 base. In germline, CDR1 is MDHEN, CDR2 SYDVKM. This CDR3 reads CASSFSGQGNTEAFF. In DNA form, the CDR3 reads TGTGCCAGCAGTTTTAGTGGACAGGGGAACACTGAAGCTTTCTTT.

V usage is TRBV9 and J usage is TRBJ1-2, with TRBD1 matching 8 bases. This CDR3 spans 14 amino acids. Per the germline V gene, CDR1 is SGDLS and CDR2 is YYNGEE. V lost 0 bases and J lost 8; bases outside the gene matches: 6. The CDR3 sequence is CASSVDSTGEGYTF. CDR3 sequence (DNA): TGTGCCAGCAGCGTAGATTCGACAGGGGAAGGCTACACCTTC.

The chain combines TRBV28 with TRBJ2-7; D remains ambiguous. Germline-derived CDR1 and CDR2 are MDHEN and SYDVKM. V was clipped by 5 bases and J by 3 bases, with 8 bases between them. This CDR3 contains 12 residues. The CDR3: CASSPPVYEQYF. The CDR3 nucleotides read TGTGCCAGCAGTCCCCCGGTCTACGAGCAGTACTTC.

CDR3 sequence reads: CASSFGRGNSPLHF. The CDR3 region has the DNA TGTGCCAGCAGCTTCGGACGGGGGAATTCACCCCTCCACTTT. The chain links TRBV7-9 to TRBJ1-6; D possibly corresponds to TRBD1 (5 bases). V was clipped by 3 bases and J by 7 bases, with 10 bases between them. Germline V gene sequence: CDR1 SEHNR, CDR2 FQNEAQ (reference sequence). The CDR3 length is 14 residues.

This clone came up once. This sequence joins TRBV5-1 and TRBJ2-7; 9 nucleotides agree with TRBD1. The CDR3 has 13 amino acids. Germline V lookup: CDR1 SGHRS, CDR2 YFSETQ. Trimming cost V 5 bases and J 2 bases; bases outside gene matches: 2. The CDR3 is CASSGTGPYEQYF. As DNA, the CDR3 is TGCGCCAGCAGTGGGACAGGGCCCTACGAGCAGTACTTC.

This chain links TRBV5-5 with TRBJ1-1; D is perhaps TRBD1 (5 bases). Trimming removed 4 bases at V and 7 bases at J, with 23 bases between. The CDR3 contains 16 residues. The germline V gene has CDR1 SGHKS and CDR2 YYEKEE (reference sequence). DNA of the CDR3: TGTGCCAGCAGCCGCGCGTGGGGTGGGGGGAGTGGTGAAGCTTTCTTT. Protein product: CASSRAWGGGSGEAFF.

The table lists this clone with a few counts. DNA for the CDR3: TGTGCCAGCAGCTTAGGTTGGGAGTACGAGCAGTACTTC. Translated, it gives CASSLGWEYEQYF. The genes are TRBV11-2 and TRBJ2-7; tentatively, D is TRBD2 (5 bases). The germline CDR1 and CDR2 sequences are SGHAT and FQNNGV. The CDR3 extends over 13 amino acids. Trimming took off 1 base at V and 4 bases at J, with 8 bases between the two ends. Looking up the rest from reference TRBV11-2 and TRBJ2-7 gives the full variable domain: EAGVAQSPRYKIIEKRQSVAFWCNPISGHATLYWYQQILGQGPKLLIQFQNNGVVDDSQLPKDRFSAERLKGVDSTLKIQPAKLEDSAVYLCASSLGWEYEQYFGPGTRLTVT.

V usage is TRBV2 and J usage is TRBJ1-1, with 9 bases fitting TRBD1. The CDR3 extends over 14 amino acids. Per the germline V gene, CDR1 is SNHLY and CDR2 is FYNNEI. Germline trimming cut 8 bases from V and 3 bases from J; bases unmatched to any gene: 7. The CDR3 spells CASAVQGAYTEAFF. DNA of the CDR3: TGTGCCAGCGCTGTACAGGGGGCCTACACTGAAGCTTTCTTT.

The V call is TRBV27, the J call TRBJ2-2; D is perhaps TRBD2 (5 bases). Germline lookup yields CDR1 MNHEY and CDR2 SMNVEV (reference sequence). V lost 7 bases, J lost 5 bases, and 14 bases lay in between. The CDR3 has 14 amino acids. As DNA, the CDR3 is TGTGCCAGCACCTCGGGGAGAAGGACCGGGGAGCTGTTTTTT. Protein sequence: CASTSGRRTGELFF.

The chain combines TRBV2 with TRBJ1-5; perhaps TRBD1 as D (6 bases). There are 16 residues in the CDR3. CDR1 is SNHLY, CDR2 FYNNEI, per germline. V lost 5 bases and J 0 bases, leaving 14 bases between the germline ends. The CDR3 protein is CASSPLLGASNQPQHF. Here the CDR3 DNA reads TGTGCCAGCAGTCCCCTCCTGGGGGCTAGCAATCAGCCCCAGCATTTT.

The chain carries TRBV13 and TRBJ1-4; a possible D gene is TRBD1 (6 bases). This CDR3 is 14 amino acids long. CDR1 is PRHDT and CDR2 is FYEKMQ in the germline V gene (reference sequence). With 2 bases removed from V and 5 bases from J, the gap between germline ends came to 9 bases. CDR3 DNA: TGTGCCAGCAGCTTAAGACAGGCGAATGAAAAACTGTTTTTT. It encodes CASSLRQANEKLFF.

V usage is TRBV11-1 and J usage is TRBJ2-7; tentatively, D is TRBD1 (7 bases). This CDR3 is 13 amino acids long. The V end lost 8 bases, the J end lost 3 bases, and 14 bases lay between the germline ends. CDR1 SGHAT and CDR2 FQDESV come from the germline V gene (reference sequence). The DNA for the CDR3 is TGTGCCAGCCCGGGCAGGGGGGTCTACGAGCAGTACTTC. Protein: CASPGRGVYEQYF.

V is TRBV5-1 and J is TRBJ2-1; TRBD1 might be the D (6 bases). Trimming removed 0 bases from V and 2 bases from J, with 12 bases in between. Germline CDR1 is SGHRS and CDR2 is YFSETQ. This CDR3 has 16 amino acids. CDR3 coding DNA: TGCGCCAGCAGCTTGGGGGGGCGGGCGACCTACAATGAGCAGTTCTTC. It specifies CASSLGGRATYNEQFF.

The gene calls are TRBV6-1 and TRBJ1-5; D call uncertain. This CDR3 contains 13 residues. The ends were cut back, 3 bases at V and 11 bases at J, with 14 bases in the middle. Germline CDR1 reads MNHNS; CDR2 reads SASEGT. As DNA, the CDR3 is TGTGCCAGCAGTGACCCCCCCCCGGCGGCCCAGCATTTT. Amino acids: CASSDPPPAAQHF.

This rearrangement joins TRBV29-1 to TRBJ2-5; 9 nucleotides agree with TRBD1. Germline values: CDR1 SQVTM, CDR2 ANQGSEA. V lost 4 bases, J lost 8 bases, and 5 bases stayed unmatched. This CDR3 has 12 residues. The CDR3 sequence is CSVGGTGRTQYF. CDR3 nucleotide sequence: TGCAGCGTTGGCGGGACAGGGAGAACCCAGTACTTC.

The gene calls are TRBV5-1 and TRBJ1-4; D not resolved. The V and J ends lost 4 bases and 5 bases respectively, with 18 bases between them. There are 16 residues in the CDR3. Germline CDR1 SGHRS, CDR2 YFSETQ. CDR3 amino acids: CASSAGHTTSNEKLFF. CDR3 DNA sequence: TGCGCCAGCAGCGCGGGCCATACCACCTCCAATGAAAAACTGTTTTTT.

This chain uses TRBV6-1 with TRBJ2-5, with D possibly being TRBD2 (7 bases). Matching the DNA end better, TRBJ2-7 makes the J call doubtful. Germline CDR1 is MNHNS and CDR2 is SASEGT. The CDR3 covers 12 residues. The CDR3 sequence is CASTGEGNEQYF. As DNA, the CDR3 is TGTGCCAGCACAGGGGAGGGAAACGAGCAGTACTTC.

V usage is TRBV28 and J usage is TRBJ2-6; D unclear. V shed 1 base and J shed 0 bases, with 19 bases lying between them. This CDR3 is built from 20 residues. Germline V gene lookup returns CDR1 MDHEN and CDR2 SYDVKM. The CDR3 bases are TGTGCCAGCAGTTTATTTAACAGAATAAACGGCCTCTCTGGGGCCAACGTCCTGACTTTC. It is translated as CASSLFNRINGLSGANVLTF.

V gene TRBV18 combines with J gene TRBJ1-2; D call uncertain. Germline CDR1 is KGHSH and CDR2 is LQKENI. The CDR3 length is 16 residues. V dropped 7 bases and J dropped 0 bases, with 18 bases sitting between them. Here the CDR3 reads CASFGYRSPANYGYTF. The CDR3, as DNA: TGTGCCAGCTTCGGGTACCGATCCCCAGCTAACTATGGCTACACCTTC.

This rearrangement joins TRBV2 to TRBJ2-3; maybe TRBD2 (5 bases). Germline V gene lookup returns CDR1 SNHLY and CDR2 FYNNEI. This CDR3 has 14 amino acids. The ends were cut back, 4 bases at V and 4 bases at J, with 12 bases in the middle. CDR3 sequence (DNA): TGTGCCAGCAGTGGAGGTGGGAGCGCAGATACGCAGTATTTT. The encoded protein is CASSGGGSADTQYF.

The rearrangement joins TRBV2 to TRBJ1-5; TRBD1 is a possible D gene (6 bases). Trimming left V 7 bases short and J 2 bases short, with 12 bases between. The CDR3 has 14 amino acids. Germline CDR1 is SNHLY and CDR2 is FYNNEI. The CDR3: CASKGDVGNQPQHF. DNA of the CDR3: TGTGCCAGCAAGGGGGACGTTGGCAATCAGCCCCAGCATTTT.

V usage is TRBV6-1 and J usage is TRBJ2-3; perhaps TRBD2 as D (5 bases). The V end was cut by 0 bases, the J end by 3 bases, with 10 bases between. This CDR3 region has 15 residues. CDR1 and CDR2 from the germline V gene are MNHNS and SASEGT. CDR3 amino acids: CASSEAQGGTDTQYF. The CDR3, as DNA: TGTGCCAGCAGTGAAGCGCAAGGAGGTACAGATACGCAGTATTTT.

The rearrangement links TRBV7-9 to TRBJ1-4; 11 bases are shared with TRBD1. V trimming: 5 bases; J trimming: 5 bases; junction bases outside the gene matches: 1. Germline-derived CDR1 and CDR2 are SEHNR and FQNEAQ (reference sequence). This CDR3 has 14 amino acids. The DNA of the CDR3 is TGTGCCAGCAGCGGGACAGGGGGGAATGAAAAACTGTTTTTT. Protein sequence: CASSGTGGNEKLFF.

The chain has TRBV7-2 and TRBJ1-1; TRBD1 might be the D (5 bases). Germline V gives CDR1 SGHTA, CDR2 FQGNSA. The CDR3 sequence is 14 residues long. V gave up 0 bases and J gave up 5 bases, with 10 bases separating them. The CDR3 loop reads CASSLAGAGTEAFF. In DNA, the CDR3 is TGTGCCAGCAGCTTAGCAGGGGCCGGGACTGAAGCTTTCTTT. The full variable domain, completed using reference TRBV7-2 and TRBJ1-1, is GAGVSQSPSNKVTEKGKDVELRCDPISGHTALYWYRQSLGQGLEFLIYFQGNSAPDKSGLPSDRFSAERTGGSVSTLTIQRTQQEDSAVYLCASSLAGAGTEAFFGQGTRLTVV.

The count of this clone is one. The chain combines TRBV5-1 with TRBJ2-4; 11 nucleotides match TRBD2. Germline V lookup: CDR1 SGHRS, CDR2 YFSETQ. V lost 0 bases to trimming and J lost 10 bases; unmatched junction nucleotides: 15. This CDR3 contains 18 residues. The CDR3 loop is CASSLVGTSGRGGGIQYF. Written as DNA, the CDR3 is TGCGCCAGCAGCTTGGTAGGGACTAGCGGCCGGGGTGGAGGGATTCAGTACTTC.